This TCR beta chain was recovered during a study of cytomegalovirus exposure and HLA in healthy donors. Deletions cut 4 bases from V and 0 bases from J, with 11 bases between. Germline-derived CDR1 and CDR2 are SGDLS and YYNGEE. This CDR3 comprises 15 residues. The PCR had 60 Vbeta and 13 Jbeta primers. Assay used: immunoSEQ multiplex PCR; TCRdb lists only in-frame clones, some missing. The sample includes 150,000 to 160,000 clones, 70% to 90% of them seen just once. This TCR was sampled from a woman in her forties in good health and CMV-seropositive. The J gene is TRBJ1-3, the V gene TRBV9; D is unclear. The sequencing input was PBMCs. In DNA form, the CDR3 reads TGTGCCAGCAGCCATTCCGGGAGCTCTGGAAACACCATATATTTT. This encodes CASSHSGSSGNTIYF.